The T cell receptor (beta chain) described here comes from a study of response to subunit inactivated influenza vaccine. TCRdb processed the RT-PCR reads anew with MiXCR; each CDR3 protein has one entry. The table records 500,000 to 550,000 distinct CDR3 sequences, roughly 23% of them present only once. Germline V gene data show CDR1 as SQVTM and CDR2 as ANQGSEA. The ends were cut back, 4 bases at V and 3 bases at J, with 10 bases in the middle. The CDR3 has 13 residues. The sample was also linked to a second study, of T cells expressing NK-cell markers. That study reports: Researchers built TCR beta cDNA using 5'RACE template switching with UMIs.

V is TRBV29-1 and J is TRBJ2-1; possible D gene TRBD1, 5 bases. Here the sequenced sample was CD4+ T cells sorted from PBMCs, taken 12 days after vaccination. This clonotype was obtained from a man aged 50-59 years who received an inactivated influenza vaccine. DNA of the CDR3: TGCAGCGTTGGGGGCAGTTACTACAATGAGCAGTTCTTC. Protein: CSVGGSYYNEQFF.